A selection of T cell receptor beta chains follows, all from one sample in a study of blood T cell repertoires in COVID-19. Profiling relied on immunoSEQ multiplex PCR, and the TCRdb table lists in-frame clones only, not all of them. The data hold roughly 35,000 clones, with over 70% observed a single time. Sample: peripheral blood. Receptors were obtained from a man older than 75 with active or convalescent COVID-19. The CDR3 runs from the conserved cysteine through the conserved F or W. The D gene is left open where the match is weak. For some rows the clone size is stated as once, few or many, or as a class when expanded; others skip it.

V gene	clone size	D gene	CDR3 length	J gene	CDR3 protein	CDR3 DNA
TRBV6-5	.	TRBD2	14	TRBJ2-5	CASSYLAGKETQYF	TGTGCCAGCAGTTACTTAGCGGGGAAAGAGACCCAGTACTTC
TRBV4-2	.	TRBD2	16	TRBJ2-2	CASSQVLAGNTGELFF	TGTGCCAGCAGCCAAGTATTAGCGGGGAACACCGGGGAGCTGTTTTTT
TRBV5-1	few	.	15	TRBJ1-6	CASSLESSYNSPLHF	TGCGCCAGCAGCTTGGAGAGCTCCTATAATTCACCCCTCCACTTT
TRBV7-8	.	TRBD2	16	TRBJ2-2	CASTLPGLAGAGELFF	TGTGCCAGCACCCTTCCTGGACTAGCGGGAGCCGGGGAGCTGTTTTTT
TRBV5-6	.	TRBD1	15	TRBJ2-3	CASSSFRGSTDTQYF	TGTGCCAGCAGCTCATTCAGGGGGAGCACAGATACGCAGTATTTT
TRBV5-8	.	TRBD1	15	TRBJ2-4	CASSLGQGAKNIQYF	TGTGCCAGCAGCTTGGGACAGGGGGCCAAAAACATTCAGTACTTC
TRBV18	.	TRBD1	14	TRBJ2-7	CASSPSTGGWEQYF	TGTGCCAGCTCTCCTTCGACAGGGGGCTGGGAGCAGTACTTC
TRBV6-5	once	TRBD1	15	TRBJ2-7	CASSPRTGVSNEQYF	TGTGCCAGCAGTCCGCGGACAGGAGTCTCTAACGAGCAGTACTTC
TRBV27	.	.	12	TRBJ1-5	CASSPYNQPQHF	TGTGCCAGCAGTCCTTACAATCAGCCCCAGCATTTT
TRBV6-1	.	TRBD1	19	TRBJ1-5	CASSAPGTGGAWSNQPQHF	TGTGCCAGCAGTGCCCCCGGGACAGGGGGCGCATGGAGCAATCAGCCCCAGCATTTT
TRBV27	.	TRBD2	15	TRBJ2-1	CASSFWTSGRDEQFF	TGTGCCAGCAGTTTCTGGACTAGCGGGAGAGATGAGCAGTTCTTC
TRBV18	.	.	14	TRBJ1-3	CASSPPDSRVTIYF	TGTGCCAGCTCACCACCGGACAGCCGAGTCACCATATATTTT
TRBV15	.	.	15	TRBJ1-5	CATSTEAGINQPQHF	TGTGCCACCAGCACCGAAGCAGGAATCAATCAGCCCCAGCATTTT
TRBV7-9	.	TRBD1	15	TRBJ1-3	CASSLRTGKTNTIYF	TGTGCCAGCAGCCTCAGGACAGGGAAAACGAACACCATATATTTT
TRBV7-9	.	.	12	TRBJ1-4	CASSPYVEKLFF	TGTGCCAGCAGCCCCTATGTTGAAAAACTGTTTTTT
TRBV14	.	TRBD2	15	TRBJ2-2	CASSLQAGPTGELFF	TGTGCCAGCAGCCTCCAAGCGGGACCCACCGGGGAGCTGTTTTTT
TRBV11-2	.	TRBD2	16	TRBJ2-1	CASSLQLRGDYNEQFF	TGTGCCAGCAGCTTACAGCTGCGGGGGGATTACAATGAGCAGTTCTTC
TRBV19	.	TRBD2	16	TRBJ2-3	CASSMAGGRAPDTQYF	TGTGCCAGTAGTATGGCGGGCGGGAGGGCCCCAGATACGCAGTATTTT
TRBV29-1	.	.	15	TRBJ2-7	CSVEIHRDKGYEQYF	TGCAGCGTTGAGATCCACAGGGATAAGGGCTACGAGCAGTACTTC
TRBV7-7	.	TRBD2	15	TRBJ2-5	CASSVAGGPWETQYF	TGTGCCAGCAGCGTAGCGGGGGGGCCTTGGGAGACCCAGTACTTC
TRBV19	.	TRBD1	11	TRBJ1-4	CATRDRVKLFF	TGTGCCACCAGGGACAGGGTGAAACTGTTTTTT